A selection of T cell receptor beta chains follows, all from one sample in a study of T cells after yellow fever vaccination. TCRdb recomputed calls from the 5' RACE reads with MiXCR, one row per CDR3 protein. The sample lists just over 250,000 distinct CDR3 sequences, over 4.5% seen once, with less than 3.5% in the top ten. This specimen consisted of CD4+ T cells sorted from PBMCs, obtained on the day of the yellow fever booster vaccination. The receptor set was obtained from a man younger than 35 who received the YFV17D yellow fever vaccine. Each CDR3 is given with its conserved first and last residue. Fields, in order: clone size, V gene, J gene, D gene, CDR3 protein, CDR3 DNA. A D gene is named only where the DNA matches it firmly. Only some rows state a clone size, as once, few, many or a class for expanded clones.

size: few
V: TRBV7-9
J: TRBJ2-7
D: .
CDR3: CASSSLTLVSEQYF
DNA: TGTGCCAGCAGCTCCCTGACATTGGTCAGTGAGCAGTACTTC

size: few
V: TRBV14
J: TRBJ1-5
D: .
CDR3: CASSPGSRQPQHF
DNA: TGTGCCAGCAGTCCAGGGTCGCGGCAGCCCCAGCATTTT

size: many
V: TRBV2
J: TRBJ1-1
D: .
CDR3: CASSEESGGAAFF
DNA: TGTGCCAGCAGTGAGGAGAGCGGAGGCGCAGCTTTCTTT

size: .
V: TRBV6-4
J: TRBJ1-5
D: TRBD1
CDR3: CAISDRINQPQHF
DNA: TGTGCCATCTCGGACAGGATCAATCAGCCCCAGCATTTT

size: many
V: TRBV19
J: TRBJ1-3
D: .
CDR3: CASKGPSNSGNTIYF
DNA: TGTGCCAGCAAGGGACCGAGCAACTCTGGAAACACCATATATTTT

size: .
V: TRBV7-2
J: TRBJ2-1
D: TRBD2
CDR3: CASRPYYAGGKDGQFF
DNA: TGTGCCAGCAGGCCCTACTACGCGGGGGGGAAGGACGGGCAGTTCTTC

size: .
V: TRBV9
J: TRBJ2-3
D: .
CDR3: CASSAGPLTDTQYF
DNA: TGTGCCAGCAGCGCCGGACCGTTGACAGATACGCAGTATTTT

size: .
V: TRBV5-1
J: TRBJ2-1
D: TRBD2
CDR3: CASSSSGRRDNEQFF
DNA: TGCGCCAGCAGCTCTAGCGGGAGGCGGGACAATGAGCAGTTCTTC

size: .
V: TRBV5-1
J: TRBJ1-2
D: .
CDR3: CASSLNSGNGYTF
DNA: TGCGCCAGCAGCTTGAACAGTGGCAATGGCTACACCTTC

size: .
V: TRBV20-1
J: TRBJ1-5
D: TRBD1
CDR3: CSARVWTGNMAYSNQPQHF
DNA: TGCAGTGCTAGAGTATGGACAGGGAATATGGCTTATAGCAATCAGCCCCAGCATTTT

size: few
V: TRBV24-1
J: TRBJ2-5
D: .
CDR3: CATSDFRGITQYF
DNA: TGTGCCACCAGTGATTTTAGGGGAATAACCCAGTACTTC

size: many
V: TRBV29-1
J: TRBJ1-2
D: .
CDR3: CSVERDGRVYGYTF
DNA: TGCAGCGTTGAAAGGGACGGCCGGGTCTATGGCTACACCTTC

size: .
V: TRBV20-1
J: TRBJ2-5
D: .
CDR3: CSASSGAALRETQYF
DNA: TGCAGTGCTAGTTCAGGGGCGGCATTAAGAGAGACCCAGTACTTC

size: once
V: TRBV9
J: TRBJ1-2
D: .
CDR3: CASSVGWGNYGYTF
DNA: TGTGCCAGCAGCGTAGGGTGGGGGAACTATGGCTACACCTTC

size: .
V: TRBV12-3/TRBV12-4
J: TRBJ2-3
D: TRBD2
CDR3: CASTLTSGSTDTQYF
DNA: TGTGCCAGCACCCTGACTAGCGGGAGCACAGATACGCAGTATTTT

size: many
V: TRBV7-9
J: TRBJ1-1
D: .
CDR3: CASSLDSTGAEAFF
DNA: TGTGCCAGCAGCTTAGACAGTACGGGGGCTGAAGCTTTCTTT

size: .
V: TRBV29-1
J: TRBJ1-1
D: .
CDR3: CSVAHGTNTEAFF
DNA: TGCAGCGTTGCGCATGGGACGAACACTGAAGCTTTCTTT

size: few
V: TRBV5-6
J: TRBJ2-1
D: TRBD1
CDR3: CASSSQGTGTNNEQFF
DNA: TGTGCCAGCAGCTCACAGGGGACAGGGACAAACAATGAGCAGTTCTTC

size: .
V: TRBV7-2
J: TRBJ2-1
D: .
CDR3: CASSRSGAYEQFF
DNA: TGTGCCAGCAGCCGGTCGGGGGCATATGAGCAGTTCTTC

size: .
V: TRBV6-1
J: TRBJ2-5
D: .
CDR3: CASIRGVGQETQYF
DNA: TGTGCCAGCATCCGGGGCGTGGGGCAAGAGACCCAGTACTTC

size: .
V: TRBV12-3/TRBV12-4
J: TRBJ1-1
D: TRBD1
CDR3: CASSLAGTGKAFF
DNA: TGTGCCAGCAGTTTAGCGGGGACAGGGAAAGCTTTCTTT

size: .
V: TRBV5-4
J: TRBJ2-3
D: TRBD2
CDR3: CASSSPSGVTSTDTQYF
DNA: TGTGCCAGCAGCTCCCCCAGCGGGGTGACTAGCACAGATACGCAGTATTTT

size: .
V: TRBV6-5
J: TRBJ1-2
D: .
CDR3: CASNRDRANYGYTF
DNA: TGTGCCAGCAACCGGGACCGAGCTAACTATGGCTACACCTTC

size: few
V: TRBV9
J: TRBJ2-1
D: .
CDR3: CASSPRVFHNEQFF
DNA: TGTGCCAGCAGCCCCCGGGTCTTTCACAATGAGCAGTTCTTC

size: many
V: TRBV5-1
J: TRBJ2-3
D: TRBD1
CDR3: CASSFNLGDRGETQYF
DNA: TGCGCCAGCAGCTTTAACCTAGGAGACAGGGGAGAAACGCAGTATTTT

size: few
V: TRBV5-6
J: TRBJ2-6
D: .
CDR3: CASSLEQHSGANVLTF
DNA: TGTGCCAGCAGCTTGGAACAGCACTCTGGGGCCAACGTCCTGACTTTC

size: many
V: TRBV20-1
J: TRBJ2-1
D: TRBD2
CDR3: CSAPITGGLAGPSSYNEQFF
DNA: TGCAGTGCTCCTATTACAGGGGGACTAGCGGGGCCGAGCTCCTACAATGAGCAGTTCTTC

size: .
V: TRBV6-2/TRBV6-3
J: TRBJ2-5
D: .
CDR3: CASTAGARSQYF
DNA: TGTGCCAGCACGGCCGGAGCGCGGTCCCAGTACTTC

size: .
V: TRBV6-8
J: TRBJ2-4
D: .
CDR3: CASESGAKNIQYF
DNA: TGTGCCAGCGAGAGCGGAGCCAAAAACATTCAGTACTTC

size: many
V: TRBV20-1
J: TRBJ2-1
D: .
CDR3: CSAREVSRGPVLFF
DNA: TGCAGTGCTAGAGAAGTCTCCCGGGGGCCTGTTTTGTTCTTC

size: few
V: TRBV18
J: TRBJ1-1
D: .
CDR3: CASSPTGQNTEAFF
DNA: TGTGCCAGCAGCCCAACGGGGCAGAACACTGAAGCTTTCTTT

size: many
V: TRBV6-1
J: TRBJ2-5
D: .
CDR3: CASSLGGDALAQYF
DNA: TGTGCCAGCAGTCTAGGGGGGGACGCCCTGGCCCAGTACTTC

size: few
V: TRBV15
J: TRBJ2-5
D: TRBD1
CDR3: CATSREQQGAQETQYF
DNA: TGTGCCACCAGCAGAGAACAACAGGGGGCCCAAGAGACCCAGTACTTC

size: many
V: TRBV12-3/TRBV12-4
J: TRBJ1-1
D: TRBD1
CDR3: CASRFRDRGGTEAFF
DNA: TGTGCCAGCCGATTCCGGGACAGGGGGGGCACTGAAGCTTTCTTT

size: few
V: TRBV5-1
J: TRBJ1-6
D: .
CDR3: CASKNRDSSGSPLHF
DNA: TGCGCCAGCAAAAACAGGGATTCTTCAGGTTCACCCCTCCACTTT

size: .
V: TRBV4-3
J: TRBJ1-1
D: .
CDR3: CASSQGRDTNTEAFF
DNA: TGCGCCAGCAGCCAAGGCCGGGACACCAACACTGAAGCTTTCTTT

size: .
V: TRBV12-5
J: TRBJ1-5
D: .
CDR3: CASGLEPHSPQHF
DNA: TGTGCTAGTGGTTTGGAACCTCATTCGCCCCAGCATTTT

size: many
V: TRBV7-9
J: TRBJ1-1
D: .
CDR3: CASSSRQRPVEAFF
DNA: TGTGCCAGCAGCTCCCGACAGAGACCGGTTGAAGCTTTCTTT

size: many
V: TRBV29-1
J: TRBJ1-2
D: TRBD1
CDR3: CSVPDRGNYGYTF
DNA: TGCAGCGTACCGGACAGGGGAAACTATGGCTACACCTTC

size: few
V: TRBV5-4
J: TRBJ2-3
D: .
CDR3: CASSHGSSPDTQYF
DNA: TGTGCCAGCAGCCACGGCAGCTCCCCAGATACGCAGTATTTT

size: .
V: TRBV7-8
J: TRBJ1-5
D: .
CDR3: CASSSYHLGQPQHF
DNA: TGTGCCAGCAGCTCCTATCACTTAGGGCAGCCCCAGCATTTT

size: many
V: TRBV3-1
J: TRBJ1-4
D: TRBD1
CDR3: CASSRNDRVLEKLFF
DNA: TGTGCCAGCAGCCGAAACGACAGGGTATTGGAAAAACTGTTTTTT

size: many
V: TRBV4-2
J: TRBJ1-4
D: .
CDR3: CASSQLEVGEKLFF
DNA: TGTGCCAGCAGCCAACTGGAGGTGGGGGAAAAACTGTTTTTT

size: .
V: TRBV5-1
J: TRBJ2-3
D: .
CDR3: CASSFGLLSTVDTQYF
DNA: TGCGCCAGCAGCTTCGGACTCCTTAGCACGGTCGATACGCAGTATTTT

size: .
V: TRBV29-1
J: TRBJ2-2
D: .
CDR3: CSVPYTATNTGELFF
DNA: TGCAGCGTTCCCTACACCGCCACGAACACCGGGGAGCTGTTTTTT

size: many
V: TRBV28
J: TRBJ1-1
D: .
CDR3: CASSLPRAMNTEAFF
DNA: TGTGCCAGCAGTTTACCCCGGGCCATGAACACTGAAGCTTTCTTT

size: few
V: TRBV20-1
J: TRBJ2-7
D: TRBD2
CDR3: CSATGTSGAYEQYF
DNA: TGCAGTGCCACCGGGACTAGCGGGGCATACGAGCAGTACTTC

size: many
V: TRBV12-3/TRBV12-4
J: TRBJ1-5
D: .
CDR3: CASSSGGYQPQHF
DNA: TGTGCCAGCAGTTCCGGGGGGTATCAGCCCCAGCATTTT

size: .
V: TRBV6-5
J: TRBJ1-1
D: TRBD1
CDR3: CASRDRGRTEAFF
DNA: TGTGCCAGCAGGGACAGGGGGCGGACTGAAGCTTTCTTT

size: few
V: TRBV7-3
J: TRBJ1-1
D: .
CDR3: CASSQRGIRTLRKSPHMNTEAFF
DNA: TGTGCCAGCAGCCAGAGGGGTATTCGTACCCTTCGTAAATCGCCCCACATGAACACTGAAGCTTTCTTT

size: many
V: TRBV11-2
J: TRBJ2-3
D: .
CDR3: CASSFGQRTDTQYF
DNA: TGTGCCAGCAGCTTTGGACAGAGAACAGATACGCAGTATTTT

size: few
V: TRBV29-1
J: TRBJ1-4
D: TRBD1
CDR3: CSVGGQLNEKLFF
DNA: TGCAGCGTTGGGGGACAGCTGAATGAAAAACTGTTTTTT